This TCR beta chain appears in the sequencing data of a study of blood T cells in healthy people across ages. Overall study results and limits: Naive T cell percentage strongly correlated with TCR beta diversity.

Together with a sample-barcoded 5' primer, a J-beta primer mix was included in a second PCR lasting about 7 to 11 cycles. TCRdb reprocessed the 5' RACE reads with MiXCR, giving one entry per CDR3 protein. The sample has about a million distinct CDR3 sequences; roughly half are singletons. In regard to this clonotype: Its matching antigen is unknown.

The CDR3 consists of 14 residues. Germline CDR1 SNHLY, CDR2 FYNNEI. Trimming cost V 6 bases and J 2 bases, with 11 bases left between them. The chain couples TRBV2 to TRBJ1-5; D is ambiguous. The sequencing sample was made of blood. This sequence originates from a woman aged 60-75 years in good health. The CDR3 coding sequence is TGTGCCAGCAGACCAGACACGCGCAATCAGCCCCAGCATTTT. Protein sequence: CASRPDTRNQPQHF.